A single sample gave rise to the 29 T cell receptor beta chains below, sequenced in a study of blood T cell repertoires in COVID-19. Libraries were prepared by immunoSEQ multiplex PCR; TCRdb keeps only in-frame clonotypes and omits some of them. The sample yields just over 95,000 clones, about 80% seen once. The sample comprised peripheral blood. The receptors derive from a man between 60 and 75 years old with acute or convalescent COVID-19.

This clone was recorded at least ten times. In DNA form, the CDR3 reads TGCGCCAGCAGCCAAACGCCGGGACAGGGAAACACCATATATTTT. Its protein product is CASSQTPGQGNTIYF. V is TRBV4-1 and J is TRBJ1-3; 7 positions agree with TRBD1. The CDR3 runs to 15 residues. The germline V gene encodes CDR1 MGHRA and CDR2 YSYEKL. V lost 2 bases to trimming and J lost 4 bases; unmatched junction nucleotides: 5.

CDR3 bases: TGTGCCAGCAGCAATTCCTCTCAGACAGGGGATTTCAATCAGCCCCAGCATTTT. Its translation: CASSNSSQTGDFNQPQHF. The chain has TRBV21-1 and TRBJ1-5; TRBD1 is taken as the D call from the table, unchecked against the DNA. TRBV21-1 counts as a pseudogene. The CDR3 has 18 amino acids.

The rearrangement joins TRBV3-1 (or the pseudogene TRBV3-2) to TRBJ1-6; the match to TRBD1 covers 8 bases. The CDR3 runs to 14 residues. Germline V gene sequence: CDR1 LGHDT, CDR2 YNNKEL (reference sequence). With V trimmed by 4 bases and J by 9 bases, 5 bases remained unmatched. The chain's CDR3 is CASSPRDRGSPLHF. In DNA form, the CDR3 reads TGTGCCAGCAGCCCTCGAGACAGGGGTTCACCCCTCCACTTT.

The chain combines TRBV5-1 with TRBJ1-1; D is uncertain. Per the germline V gene, CDR1 is SGHRS and CDR2 is YFSETQ. CDR3 length: 14 residues. The V end was cut by 0 bases, the J end by 3 bases, with 9 bases between. For the CDR3, the DNA is TGCGCCAGCAGCTTGGATCTGTCTGACACTGAAGCTTTCTTT. This gives the protein CASSLDLSDTEAFF.

This clone came up once. J is TRBJ2-5 and V is TRBV4-2, with TRBD2 identical over 7 bases. J gave up 4 bases and V 3 bases, and 11 bases lay outside the gene matches. CDR1 LGHNA and CDR2 YNFKEQ come from the germline V gene. The CDR3 loop spans 16 amino acids. As DNA, the CDR3 is TGTGCCAGCAGCCAGGGGGAGGGCGAAAGAGGAGAGACCCAGTACTTC. This encodes CASSQGEGERGETQYF.

This clone occurred a few times. The V and J genes are TRBV4-3 and TRBJ2-7; the match to TRBD2 covers 12 bases. J lost 6 bases, V lost 0 bases, and 12 bases had no gene match. The length of the CDR3 is 18 residues. In germline, CDR1 is LGHNA, CDR2 YSLEER. CDR3 DNA: TGCGCCAGCAGCCAAGAACATGGTGGGGCTAGCGGGAGGGGCGAGCAGTACGTC. Translated: CASSQEHGGASGRGEQYV.

This clone was counted only a few times. The rearrangement links TRBV6-5 to TRBJ1-2; D possibly corresponds to TRBD1 (6 bases). V was trimmed by 7 bases and J by 7 bases, leaving 16 bases between them. CDR1 is MNHEY and CDR2 is SVGAGI in the germline V gene. This CDR3 spans 13 amino acids. This CDR3 is CASTRQGLRGYTF. Written as DNA, the CDR3 is TGTGCCAGCACTCGTCAGGGGCTCCGTGGCTACACCTTC.

The chain uses TRBV5-1 and TRBJ1-1, with D uncertain. The germline V and J ends were trimmed by 5 bases and 1 base, with 6 bases remaining between them. Per the germline V gene, CDR1 is SGHRS and CDR2 is YFSETQ. The CDR3 extends over 12 amino acids. The chain's CDR3 is CASSSGNTEAFF. The CDR3 region has the DNA TGCGCCAGCAGTTCAGGGAACACTGAAGCTTTCTTT.

The chain couples TRBV7-9 to TRBJ1-1; D gene unclear. The germline V gene has CDR1 SEHNR and CDR2 FQNEAQ (reference sequence). The CDR3 is 14 residues long. Trimming took 3 bases from V and 2 from J, leaving 10 bases between them. The CDR3 spells CASSLPGFNTEAFF. The CDR3 DNA reads as TGTGCCAGCAGCTTGCCCGGGTTTAACACTGAAGCTTTCTTT.

The V call is TRBV5-4, the J call TRBJ1-2; TRBD1 is a possible D gene (6 bases). V lost 1 base and J 8 bases, leaving 15 bases between the germline ends. The CDR3 is made up of 14 amino acids. Germline V gene data show CDR1 as SGHNT and CDR2 as YYREEE (reference sequence). CDR3 loop: CASSLTGFLGGYTF. In DNA, the CDR3 is TGTGCCAGCAGCTTGACAGGGTTCCTAGGAGGCTACACCTTC.

This rearrangement joins TRBV10-3 to TRBJ2-1; 9 bases fit TRBD1. V dropped 10 bases and J dropped 9; count of bases not matched to a gene: 10. Germline lookup yields CDR1 ENHRY and CDR2 SYGVKD. CDR3 length equals 13 residues. CDR3 protein: CATLTGQGPEQFF. The CDR3 nucleotides read TGTGCCACCTTAACGGGACAGGGTCCTGAGCAGTTCTTC.

The rearrangement links TRBV29-1 to TRBJ2-5; weak D call: TRBD2 (6 bases). The V gene's germline CDR1 is SQVTM and CDR2 ANQGSEA. The V end was cut by 3 bases, the J end by 4 bases, with 9 bases between. CDR3 size: 12 residues. CDR3 in amino acids: CSVDQGGETQYF. In DNA, the CDR3 is TGCAGCGTTGACCAGGGAGGAGAGACCCAGTACTTC.

This clone was seen a few times. The chain carries TRBV24-1 and TRBJ2-1; D possibly corresponds to TRBD1 (6 bases). This CDR3 is 14 amino acids long. Germline loops: CDR1 KGHDR, CDR2 SFDVKD. Trimming shortened V by 10 bases and J by 5 bases, and 17 bases separated the two germline ends. The CDR3 DNA is TGTGCCACAGAACCCCCGGGACATAACAATGAGCAGTTCTTC. This translates into CATEPPGHNNEQFF.

The rearrangement links TRBV6-6 to TRBJ1-1; TRBD1 agrees at 11 bases. Looked up from germline, CDR1 is MNHNY and CDR2 is SVGAGI (reference sequence). There are 15 residues in the CDR3. After removal of 2 bases from V and 3 bases from J, the junction contained 2 bases not matched to a gene. The CDR3 is CASSYRTGGDTEAFF. The CDR3 DNA reads TGTGCCAGCAGTTACCGGACAGGGGGCGACACTGAAGCTTTCTTT.

This chain connects TRBV12-3 or TRBV12-4 to TRBJ1-2; perhaps TRBD1 as D (5 bases). The CDR3 sequence is 12 residues long. Trimming stripped 3 bases from V and 8 bases from J, with 10 bases between. CDR3 protein: CASSFSGNGYTF. For the CDR3, the DNA is TGTGCCAGCAGTTTTTCAGGGAACGGCTACACCTTC.

This chain links TRBV5-1 with TRBJ2-1; 9 positions match TRBD2. Germline CDR1 SGHRS, CDR2 YFSETQ. Trimming took 3 bases from V and 4 from J; bases not matched to a gene: 5. This CDR3 region has 15 residues. As DNA, the CDR3 is TGCGCCAGCAGCTACGAACTAGCGGGTTACAATGAGCAGTTCTTC. It encodes CASSYELAGYNEQFF.

The gene calls are TRBV11-3 and TRBJ2-7, with 7 bases fitting TRBD2. V shed 3 bases, J shed 2 bases, and the junction held 13 bases outside the gene matches. Germline V gives CDR1 SGHNT, CDR2 YENEEA. This CDR3 has 17 residues. The CDR3 loop is CASSFPLDGGTTYEQYF. CDR3 DNA sequence: TGTGCCAGCAGCTTCCCCCTTGACGGGGGGACGACCTACGAGCAGTACTTC.

The rearrangement joins TRBV24-1 to TRBJ2-3, with D possibly being TRBD2 (6 bases). CDR3 length: 14 amino acids. Trimming cost V 6 bases and J 1 base, with 10 bases left between them. Per germline, CDR1 KGHDR and CDR2 SFDVKD. The CDR3 reads CATSQGGGTDTQYF. CDR3 nucleotides: TGTGCCACCAGTCAGGGCGGGGGCACAGATACGCAGTATTTT.

This clone was seen once. V is TRBV19 and J is TRBJ1-2; 10 nucleotides align to TRBD1. The germline V gene encodes CDR1 LNHDA and CDR2 SQIVND (reference sequence). The CDR3 has 12 amino acids. V lost 8 bases to trimming and J lost 8 bases; unmatched junction nucleotides: 5. Here the CDR3 reads CASGTGAQGYTF. Here the CDR3 DNA reads TGTGCCAGTGGGACAGGGGCCCAGGGCTACACCTTC.

Written as DNA, the CDR3 is TGCGCCAGCAGGCCCCTGACAGATAGCACAGATACGCAGTATTTT. Its translation: CASRPLTDSTDTQYF. The chain is built from TRBV5-1 and TRBJ2-3; TRBD1 is a possible D gene (5 bases). Per germline, CDR1 SGHRS and CDR2 YFSETQ. V gave up 5 bases and J gave up 0 bases, with 13 bases separating them. The CDR3 has 15 amino acids.

J is TRBJ1-2 and V is TRBV5-1; D unresolved. This CDR3 comprises 17 residues. CDR1 SGHRS and CDR2 YFSETQ come from the germline V gene. The V gene lost 0 bases and the J gene lost 0 bases, with 15 bases spanning the gap. In nucleotides, the CDR3 is TGCGCCAGCAGCTTGGGCGGCAGCCTAGCCTCTAACTATGGCTACACCTTC. It is translated as CASSLGGSLASNYGYTF.

In regard to this clone: Additional DNA sequences in this sample encode the identical CDR3. The chain carries TRBV12-5 and TRBJ2-1; 8 bases align to TRBD2. CDR3 length: 16 residues. V gave up 7 bases and J gave up 2 bases; unmatched junction bases: 10. Germline V gives CDR1 LGHNT, CDR2 FRNRAP. The CDR3 is CASDRLAGLTYNEQFF. CDR3 DNA: TGTGCTAGTGATCGGCTAGCGGGCCTTACCTACAATGAGCAGTTCTTC.

This chain uses TRBV5-5 with TRBJ1-2; D perhaps matches TRBD1 (5 bases). Germline assignment: CDR1 SGHKS and CDR2 YYEKEE (reference sequence). Trimming stripped 3 bases from V and 6 bases from J, with 12 bases between. CDR3 length: 13 residues. CDR3 in amino acids: CASSSPQGDGYTF. CDR3 DNA: TGTGCCAGCAGCTCTCCCCAGGGTGATGGCTACACCTTC.

This rearrangement joins TRBV21-1 to TRBJ1-1. TRBV21-1 is designated a pseudogene. CDR3 length equals 15 residues. CDR3 DNA: TGTGCCAGCAGCCCCGTAGTTGGGGGGGACACTGAAGCTTTCTTT. Its translation is CASSPVVGGDTEAFF.

The V call is TRBV4-2, the J call TRBJ2-5, with D uncertain. Germline V gives CDR1 LGHNA, CDR2 YNFKEQ. Trimming stripped 1 base from V and 5 bases from J, with 5 bases between. CDR3 size: 12 residues. CDR3 DNA sequence: TGTGCCAGCAGCCAAGTGTCGGAGACCCAGTACTTC. This sequence encodes CASSQVSETQYF.

This clone occurred once. The chain is built from TRBV27 and TRBJ1-5; D ambiguous. The ends were cut back, 3 bases at V and 7 bases at J, with 10 bases in the middle. CDR1 and CDR2 (germline): MNHEY, SMNVEV (reference sequence). The CDR3 spans 13 residues. CDR3 loop: CASSFGGEQPQHF. The CDR3 DNA reads TGTGCCAGCAGTTTCGGAGGAGAACAGCCCCAGCATTTT.

This clone was observed a handful of times. This chain links TRBV5-1 with TRBJ2-1; the D gene is possibly TRBD1 (6 bases). This CDR3 spans 15 amino acids. V shed 4 bases and J shed 0 bases, with 11 bases lying between them. Germline lookup yields CDR1 SGHRS and CDR2 YFSETQ. CDR3 protein: CASSQDRVSYNEQFF. The CDR3, as DNA: TGCGCCAGCAGCCAGGACAGAGTCTCCTACAATGAGCAGTTCTTC.

This chain connects TRBV5-1 to TRBJ1-3; a possible D gene is TRBD1 (5 bases). There are 16 residues in the CDR3. The germline V gene encodes CDR1 SGHRS and CDR2 YFSETQ. The V end lost 4 bases, the J end lost 0 bases, and 14 bases lay between the germline ends. This chain's CDR3 is CASSATASYSGNTIYF. The CDR3 region has the DNA TGCGCCAGCAGCGCGACAGCCTCTTACTCTGGAAACACCATATATTTT.

This chain links TRBV28 with TRBJ2-5, with 9 bases lining up with TRBD1. CDR1 MDHEN and CDR2 SYDVKM come from the germline V gene. With 3 bases clipped from V and 5 bases from J, the junction kept 7 bases outside the gene matches. The CDR3 is 15 residues long. The CDR3, as DNA: TGTGCCAGCAGTTTGGTTGGACAGGGGATGGAGACCCAGTACTTC. This sequence encodes CASSLVGQGMETQYF.